This T cell receptor (beta chain) was retrieved from a study of cytomegalovirus exposure and HLA in healthy donors. About this clone itself: The antigen remains unidentified.

Study-wide points: In a later analysis, at a false discovery rate of 0.05, under 20,000 TCR beta sequences were associated with HLA alleles.

Trimming shortened V by 3 bases and J by 11 bases, and 13 bases separated the two germline ends. This CDR3 has 12 amino acids. From germline, CDR1 is SGHDN and CDR2 FVKESK. PCR amplification relied on 60 Vbeta primers (plus 13 Jbeta primers). Produced via immunoSEQ multiplex PCR; TCRdb's table is partial and in-frame only. The data contain fewer than 85,000 clones, around 84% of them singletons. The clonotype originates from a man between 65 and 85 years old in good health and CMV-seropositive. Sequenced input: PBMCs. The genes are TRBV14 and TRBJ1-1; D may be TRBD1 (6 bases). CDR3 amino acids: CASSQTGIGAFF. The CDR3 DNA follows: TGTGCCAGCAGCCAGACAGGAATTGGGGCTTTCTTT.